Below are 29 T cell receptor beta chains sequenced from a single sample in a study of Graves' ophthalmopathy and Graves' hyperthyroidism. The sequenced template was RNA, covering the TCR beta CDR3 region. First-round RT-PCR with HTBI primers preceded a second-round multiplex PCR. In TCRdb, the multiplex PCR reads were re-called with MiXCR into one record per CDR3 protein. The sample contains about 1.2 million distinct CDR3 sequences, 35% to 40% of which appear only once. Material: peripheral blood or thyroid tissue (not recorded which). The source is an adult man with Graves' hyperthyroidism.

The gene calls are TRBV7-2 and TRBJ1-1; D is undetermined. This CDR3 is 15 amino acids long. V lost 5 bases and J 2 bases, leaving 15 bases between the germline ends. From germline, CDR1 is SGHTA and CDR2 FQGNSA. CDR3 nucleotide sequence: TGTGCCAGCAGCCGGATAGATCTGGGCAACACTGAAGCTTTCTTT. Its translation: CASSRIDLGNTEAFF. The entire variable domain, with the rest obtained from reference TRBV7-2 and TRBJ1-1, is as follows: GAGVSQSPSNKVTEKGKDVELRCDPISGHTALYWYRQSLGQGLEFLIYFQGNSAPDKSGLPSDRFSAERTGGSVSTLTIQRTQQEDSAVYLCASSRIDLGNTEAFFGQGTRLTVV.

The chain couples TRBV7-9 to TRBJ1-6; tentatively, D is TRBD1 (5 bases). In germline, CDR1 is SEHNR, CDR2 FQNEAQ (reference sequence). This CDR3 is 15 amino acids long. Trimming took off 4 bases at V and 5 bases at J, with 12 bases between the two ends. CDR3 loop: CASSSGDRNNSPLHF. The CDR3 DNA reads TGTGCCAGCAGCTCCGGCGACAGAAATAATTCACCCCTCCACTTT.

This clonotype showed up many times. The chain recombines TRBV12-3 or TRBV12-4 with TRBJ1-1; 8 bases are shared with TRBD1. The trim removed 5 bases at V and 2 bases at J, leaving 7 bases unmatched. This CDR3 has 15 amino acids. CDR3 protein: CASSPRDRRNTEAFF. The CDR3 nucleotides read TGTGCCAGCAGTCCCAGGGACAGGAGAAACACTGAAGCTTTCTTT.

The chain combines TRBV2 with TRBJ1-1; a weak D match, TRBD1 (6 bases). The CDR3 spans 14 residues. Germline loops: CDR1 SNHLY, CDR2 FYNNEI. Trimming stripped 7 bases from V and 1 base from J, with 13 bases between. CDR3 amino acids: CASIKTGRNTEAFF. In DNA, the CDR3 is TGTGCCAGCATTAAAACAGGGCGGAACACTGAAGCTTTCTTT.

The chain recombines TRBV20-1 with TRBJ1-2; no clear D. CDR1 and CDR2 (germline): DFQATT, SNEGSKA (reference sequence). The V end was cut by 2 bases, the J end by 13 bases, with 11 bases between. This CDR3 comprises 10 residues. CDR3 amino acids: CSARTTSSTF. DNA of the CDR3: TGCAGTGCTAGAACGACTAGCTCCACCTTC.

About this clonotype itself: A much bigger clone sits one base away, suggesting this may be a read error. The J gene is TRBJ2-5, the V gene TRBV7-9; tentatively, D is TRBD2 (5 bases). The V end was cut by 4 bases, the J end by 5 bases, with 14 bases between. The germline V gene encodes CDR1 SEHNR and CDR2 FQNEAQ (reference sequence). The length of the CDR3 is 14 residues. CDR3 protein: CASSSAEGWETQYF. The DNA of the CDR3 is TGTGCCAGCAGCTCAGCAGAGGGCTGGGAGACCCAGTACTTC.

This chain joins TRBV9 and TRBJ2-2; a possible D gene is TRBD2 (6 bases). CDR3 size: 16 residues. Between the trimmed V and J ends, which lost 0 bases and 3 bases, there was a span of 12 bases. Per germline, CDR1 SGDLS and CDR2 YYNGEE. CDR3 DNA sequence: TGTGCCAGCAGCGTAGGGGCGGGGTCGGACACCGGGGAGCTGTTTTTT. As protein: CASSVGAGSDTGELFF.

This clonotype has just a few counts. The V and J genes are TRBV7-2 and TRBJ1-1; unclear D gene. The CDR3 spans 12 residues. CDR1 and CDR2 from the germline V gene are SGHTA and FQGNSA. Trimming stripped 1 base from V and 7 bases from J, with 7 bases between. The CDR3 bases are TGTGCCAGCAGCTTAGAAGACGGTGAAGCTTTCTTT. The encoded protein is CASSLEDGEAFF.

The chain employs TRBV7-8 and TRBJ2-2; 7 nucleotides match TRBD2. From germline, CDR1 is SGHVS and CDR2 FQNEAQ. The junction had 14 bases not matched to a gene; V was cut back by 2 bases and J by 2 bases. The CDR3 contains 19 residues. CDR3 sequence (DNA): TGTGCCAGCAGCTTACGGGCGCGCCGCGGGAGCCAAAACACCGGGGAGCTGTTTTTT. Its translation is CASSLRARRGSQNTGELFF. The full variable domain, rest sourced from reference TRBV7-8 and TRBJ2-2, is GAGVSQSPRYKVAKRGQDVALRCDPISGHVSLFWYQQALGQGPEFLTYFQNEAQLDKSGLPSDRFFAERPEGSVSTLKIQRTQQEDSAVYLCASSLRARRGSQNTGELFFGEGSRLTVL.

This clonotype was detected a few times. The chain carries TRBV24-1 and TRBJ2-5, with 13 bases matching TRBD2. Unmatched junction bases numbered 11, after V lost 3 bases and J lost 5 bases. This CDR3 contains 18 residues. Germline V CDR1 and CDR2: KGHDR, SFDVKD. The CDR3 reads CATSDPGTSGAHEETQYF. CDR3 nucleotides: TGTGCCACCAGTGATCCAGGGACTAGCGGGGCCCACGAGGAGACCCAGTACTTC.

This chain connects TRBV25-1 to TRBJ2-7; D may be TRBD2 (6 bases). Germline lookup yields CDR1 MGHDK and CDR2 SYGVNS. The V and J ends lost 4 bases and 3 bases respectively, with 19 bases between them. The length of the CDR3 is 16 residues. CDR3 amino acids: CASSARDGRTNYEQYF. CDR3 sequence (DNA): TGTGCCAGCAGTGCTAGAGATGGGAGGACGAACTACGAGCAGTACTTC.

A remark on this clonotype: The conserved closing phenylalanine or tryptophan is absent in this CDR3, likely reflecting a read error. The DNA is left out, because the CDR3 cannot be placed on it with certainty; the CDR3 is given as TCRdb lists it. The V and J genes are TRBV29-1 and TRBJ1-1; TRBD1 is the table's D call, not checked against the DNA. The CDR3 spans 11 residues, counting both ends. Germline-derived CDR1 and CDR2 are SQVTM and ANQGSEA. Here the CDR3 reads CSVEAGQGRLY.

This clonotype was picked up many times. The chain combines TRBV4-1 with TRBJ1-5, with D unclear. Trimming removed 4 bases from V and 4 bases from J, with 11 bases in between. This CDR3 is 14 amino acids long. Germline V gene lookup returns CDR1 MGHRA and CDR2 YSYEKL. CDR3 bases: TGCGCCAGCAGCCTCCGGACGGATAATCAGCCCCAGCATTTT. Protein: CASSLRTDNQPQHF.

In this sample, this clonotype turned up many times. The chain joins TRBV12-3 or TRBV12-4 to TRBJ2-5; D uncertain. The V and J ends lost 1 base and 4 bases respectively, with 4 bases between them. The CDR3 is 12 residues long. CDR3: CASSLDRETQYF. In DNA, the CDR3 is TGTGCCAGCAGTTTAGACAGAGAGACCCAGTACTTC.

This clonotype occurred many times. The chain uses TRBV14 and TRBJ2-5, with TRBD2 identical over 9 bases. The V and J ends lost 3 bases and 2 bases, in that order; junction bases with no gene match: 7. The CDR3 runs 16 residues. CDR1 is SGHDN and CDR2 is FVKESK in the germline V gene. In nucleotides, the CDR3 is TGTGCCAGCAGCCACAAGCGGGAGGTACCTCAAGAGACCCAGTACTTC. Amino acids: CASSHKREVPQETQYF.

The chain has TRBV10-2 and TRBJ2-7, with 7 bases fitting TRBD1. Germline V gene lookup returns CDR1 WSHSY and CDR2 SAAADI. The CDR3 spans 14 residues. J was trimmed by 5 bases and V by 5 bases; bases with no gene match: 9. CDR3 in DNA: TGCGCCAGCAGTCTCACAGGGGTCGTCAACGAGCAGTACTTC. Amino acid sequence: CASSLTGVVNEQYF.

The chain links TRBV2 to TRBJ2-5; maybe TRBD2 (6 bases). This CDR3 is 15 amino acids long. Germline V gene sequence: CDR1 SNHLY, CDR2 FYNNEI. Trimming pared 9 bases from V and 1 base from J, leaving 18 bases between. The CDR3 loop is CARKWTRDSQETQYF. The CDR3 DNA sequence: TGTGCCAGAAAGTGGACGCGGGACTCCCAAGAGACCCAGTACTTC.

This chain connects TRBV7-6 to TRBJ1-1; D is possibly TRBD1 (5 bases). Trimming took 4 bases from V and 4 from J, leaving 10 bases between them. The length of the CDR3 is 13 residues. Germline loops: CDR1 SGHVS, CDR2 FNYEAQ. CDR3 coding DNA: TGTGCCAGCAGCTCAGGGTATGCCACTGAAGCTTTCTTT. Its translation is CASSSGYATEAFF. Based on the CDR3 plus reference TRBV7-6 and TRBJ1-1, the full variable domain is GAGVSQSPRYKVTKRGQDVALRCDPISGHVSLYWYRQALGQGPEFLTYFNYEAQQDKSGLPNDRFSAERPEGSISTLTIQRTEQRDSAMYRCASSSGYATEAFFGQGTRLTVV.

The rearrangement joins TRBV5-1 to TRBJ1-1; D is undetermined. From germline, CDR1 is SGHRS and CDR2 YFSETQ. V shed 10 bases and J shed 1 base, with 11 bases lying between them. The length of the CDR3 is 12 residues. CDR3 sequence reads: CASNGGNTEAFF. The CDR3 DNA reads as TGCGCCTCAAACGGAGGGAACACTGAAGCTTTCTTT.

This clonotype was seen at least ten times. V and J are TRBV29-1 and TRBJ2-2, with 7 bases matching TRBD1. CDR1 is SQVTM and CDR2 is ANQGSEA in the germline V gene. J was trimmed by 6 bases and V by 5 bases; bases with no gene match: 3. This CDR3 is 12 amino acids long. This chain's CDR3 is CSVYRGAGELFF. The CDR3 DNA sequence: TGCAGCGTTTACAGGGGTGCCGGGGAGCTGTTTTTT.

A note on this clonotype: A much larger clone differs by one base, so this may be a read error. The J gene is TRBJ1-2, the V gene TRBV20-1, with a tentative D call TRBD1 (6 bases). The CDR3 has 13 residues. Germline-derived CDR1 and CDR2 are DFQATT and SNEGSKA (reference sequence). Trimming pared 0 bases from V and 10 bases from J, leaving 15 bases between. The CDR3 DNA reads TGCAGTGCTAGAGAGGCAGGGGTCACCGACTACACCTTC. Translating gives CSAREAGVTDYTF.

This clonotype appeared many times. This rearrangement joins TRBV7-9 to TRBJ2-2, with a tentative D call TRBD2 (6 bases). There are 15 residues in the CDR3. Trimming removed 3 bases from V and 4 bases from J, with 12 bases in between. CDR1 SEHNR and CDR2 FQNEAQ come from the germline V gene (reference sequence). The CDR3 sequence is CASSLAGLSTGELFF. The CDR3 DNA reads TGTGCCAGCAGCTTGGCGGGACTGAGCACCGGGGAGCTGTTTTTT.

The rearrangement joins TRBV12-3 or TRBV12-4 to TRBJ2-2; 9 bases fit TRBD2. The CDR3 totals 15 residues. J was trimmed by 5 bases and V by 8 bases; bases with no gene match: 9. DNA for the CDR3: TGTGCCAGCCAGGCGGGAGGGGCTGTTACCGGGGAGCTGTTTTTT. Amino acid sequence: CASQAGGAVTGELFF.

The chain is built from TRBV5-1 and TRBJ1-1, with 9 bases that match TRBD1. J gave up 1 base and V 8 bases, and 6 bases lay outside the gene matches. The CDR3 extends over 14 amino acids. Germline V gene data show CDR1 as SGHRS and CDR2 as YFSETQ. The DNA for the CDR3 is TGCGCCAGTCGGACAGGGGCGGGGAACACTGAAGCTTTCTTT. This gives the protein CASRTGAGNTEAFF.

This clonotype was seen more than once but under ten times. The chain has TRBV7-2 and TRBJ2-7, with D possibly being TRBD2 (5 bases). With 4 bases removed from V and 2 bases from J, the gap between germline ends came to 15 bases. The CDR3 is 15 residues long. From germline, CDR1 is SGHTA and CDR2 FQGNSA. In DNA form, the CDR3 reads TGTGCCAGCAGCTCACAGTGGACCGGGACCTACGAGCAGTACTTC. This encodes CASSSQWTGTYEQYF.

This clonotype was seen at least ten times. The chain joins TRBV9 to TRBJ2-6; the D gene is possibly TRBD1 (5 bases). CDR1 is SGDLS and CDR2 is YYNGEE in the germline V gene. Trimming removed 0 bases from V and 0 bases from J, with 10 bases in between. The CDR3 sequence is 17 residues long. The CDR3 DNA follows: TGTGCCAGCAGCGTAGGGGGCCCAATCTCTGGGGCCAACGTCCTGACTTTC. Amino acids: CASSVGGPISGANVLTF. The whole variable domain, remainder taken from reference TRBV9 and TRBJ2-6, is DSGVTQTPKHLITATGQRVTLRCSPRSGDLSVYWYQQSLDQGLQFLIQYYNGEERAKGNILERFSAQQFPDLHSELNLSSLELGDSALYFCASSVGGPISGANVLTFGAGSRLTVL.

The table lists this clonotype with many counts. This chain links TRBV15 with TRBJ1-6, with D possibly matching TRBD1 (5 bases). Per the germline V gene, CDR1 is LNHNV and CDR2 is YYDKDF (reference sequence). Trimming took 5 bases from V and 9 from J, leaving 11 bases between them. This CDR3 has 13 residues. The CDR3 coding sequence is TGTGCCACCAGCGTGATGAGGGGTTCACCCCTCCACTTT. Translated: CATSVMRGSPLHF.

The CDR3 DNA follows: TGTGCCAGCAGCTTAGGGACAGGGTCTAACTACGAGCAGTACTTC. It yields the protein CASSLGTGSNYEQYF. This chain joins TRBV13 and TRBJ2-7; 7 bases fit TRBD1. The CDR3 consists of 15 residues. Losses at the gene ends were 0 bases for V and 3 bases for J; bases not matched to a gene: 5. Germline V gene lookup returns CDR1 PRHDT and CDR2 FYEKMQ (reference sequence).

V usage is TRBV20-1 and J usage is TRBJ1-4; D not resolved. This CDR3 is built from 11 residues. V was clipped by 6 bases and J by 8 bases, with 10 bases between them. Germline V gene lookup returns CDR1 DFQATT and CDR2 SNEGSKA (reference sequence). The chain's CDR3 is CSARLSEKLFF. DNA of the CDR3: TGCAGTGCCCGCCTCTCGGAAAAACTGTTTTTT.